This TCR beta chain was sequenced for a study of blood T cell repertoires in COVID-19. From germline, CDR1 is SGHKS and CDR2 YYEKEE (reference sequence). J gave up 5 bases and V 6 bases, and 10 bases lay outside the gene matches. This CDR3 comprises 15 residues. The data were produced by immunoSEQ multiplex PCR, yet TCRdb's version contains in-frame clones alone and is incomplete. Altogether 150,000 to 200,000 clones are present, more than 65% being singletons, with the ten largest covering 8% to 13%. This clone was counted only a few times. This clonotype originated in a man aged 50-59 years who had recovered from COVID-19. The sample consisted of PBMCs or T cells enriched from blood (not recorded which). The gene calls are TRBV5-5 and TRBJ1-4; 7 bases map to TRBD1. CDR3 loop: CASIDRDRGNEKLFF. The CDR3 DNA is TGTGCCAGCATCGACAGGGACCGTGGGAATGAAAAACTGTTTTTT.